Below, one T cell receptor (beta chain) is given with its context. This clone came up once. The target of this receptor is not known. It has no much larger one-base neighbor in the sample; base qualities were not kept. This record comes from a study of T cell changes during pregnancy in multiple sclerosis (dated by TCRdb to 2018 to 2020). Concerning the study at large: In women with multiple sclerosis, the researchers looked at how the T cell repertoire shifted as pregnancy progressed.

Library preparation was by the immunoSEQ multiplex PCR assay. TCRdb's version of the immuneACCESS table is confined to in-frame rearrangements and falls short of the full clone set. An unresolved V gene accounts for under half of the shortfall where checked; the remainder is of unknown origin. The sample table lists tens of thousands of clones, 92% of them with a count of one. Less than 2% of the sample lies in the top ten. Including cysteine and phenylalanine, the CDR3 has 16 amino acids. The only DNA kept is the CDR3, 48 bases in frame from the first base. CDR1 and CDR2 are drawn from the germline V gene: KGHSH, LQKENI. V is pared back by 0 bases and J by 10 bases, with 16 bases lying between the germline termini.

Recombination linked TRBV18 to TRBJ1-6, and possibly TRBD1, on 5 matching bases. The source was peripheral blood, collected in the second trimester of pregnancy. The clonotype was recovered from a female donor with multiple sclerosis, enrolled in a pregnancy study. CDR3 protein: CASSPPGFQGRSPLHF. The nucleotide sequence is TGTGCCAGCTCACCACCTGGGTTCCAGGGAAGGTCACCCCTCCACTTT.